Listed below are T cell receptor beta chains from one sample, sequenced in a study of CD8+CD57+ T cells in acquired aplastic anemia. In TCRdb, the reads were re-called with MiXCR into one record per CDR3 protein. The sample includes some 140,000 distinct CDR3 sequences, around half of them seen just once. Sequencing was carried out using sorted CD4+, CD8+, or CD8+CD57+ T cells (not recorded which) from PBMCs. The receptors were sampled from a human donor with aplastic anemia. Each CDR3 is given with its conserved first and last residue. A D gene is named only where the DNA matches it firmly. Some rows mark clone size as missing; the rest say once, few, many or name a class of expanded clone.

D,size,V,J,CDR3,DNA
TRBD2,many,TRBV5-6,TRBJ2-1,CASSSGLAGANEQFF,TGTGCCAGCAGCTCGGGACTAGCGGGGGCAAATGAGCAGTTCTTC
-,-,TRBV7-8,TRBJ1-2,CASSLAGPLDGYTF,TGTGCCAGCAGCTTAGCAGGGCCTTTGGATGGCTACACCTTC
TRBD1,many,TRBV13,TRBJ1-2,CASSLGISSGGYGYTF,TGTGCCAGCAGCTTAGGCATTAGCTCAGGGGGCTATGGCTACACCTTC
-,-,TRBV11-2,TRBJ1-5,CASTPGDSNQPQHF,TGTGCCAGCACCCCGGGGGATAGCAATCAGCCCCAGCATTTT
TRBD2,once,TRBV19,TRBJ2-1,CASIGTSGGADEQFF,TGTGCCAGTATTGGGACTAGCGGGGGGGCGGATGAGCAGTTCTTC
TRBD2,-,TRBV4-2,TRBJ2-1,CASSLPLAGGDNEQFF,TGTGCCAGCAGCCTACCCCTAGCGGGGGGCGACAATGAGCAGTTCTTC
TRBD2,many,TRBV4-1,TRBJ2-1,CASSEGAGSYNEQFF,TGCGCCAGCAGCGAAGGAGCGGGGTCCTACAATGAGCAGTTCTTC
-,-,TRBV29-1,TRBJ1-2,CSVGSETGRGGYTF,TGCAGCGTTGGTAGTGAGACAGGCCGCGGGGGCTACACCTTC
-,many,TRBV12-3/TRBV12-4,TRBJ2-3,CASSYLDDTDTQYF,TGTGCCAGCAGTTACTTGGACGACACAGATACGCAGTATTTT
TRBD1,many,TRBV5-4,TRBJ2-5,CAGRDRGRETQYF,TGTGCCGGGAGGGACAGGGGGCGAGAGACCCAGTACTTC
-,-,TRBV9,TRBJ2-1,CASSVGFDEQFF,TGTGCCAGCAGCGTAGGGTTTGATGAGCAGTTCTTC
-,many,TRBV4-1,TRBJ1-2,CASSPTDGYGYTF,TGCGCCAGCAGCCCCACGGACGGTTATGGCTACACCTTC
TRBD1,many,TRBV5-5,TRBJ2-2,CASSLGQGARTGELFF,TGTGCCAGCAGCTTGGGGCAGGGGGCGCGGACCGGGGAGCTGTTTTTT
-,many,TRBV6-1,TRBJ1-5,CASSEARNQPQHF,TGTGCCAGCAGTGAAGCGCGCAATCAGCCCCAGCATTTT